Sequencing of this TCR beta chain was carried out in a study of shared clonotypes between healthy human individuals. Here immunoSEQ multiplex PCR was the method, and the copy in TCRdb shows in-frame clones only, minus some. The sample contains roughly 700,000 clones, over 65% of which appear only once. Germline CDR1 and CDR2: MDHEN and SYDVKM. The CDR3 sequence is 16 residues long. Deletions cut 3 bases from V and 6 bases from J, with 21 bases between. The sample consisted of memory CD4+ T cells sorted from blood. The subset is: CD45RA-negative fraction. The chain employs TRBV28 and TRBJ2-7; D is perhaps TRBD1 (5 bases). The origin of this receptor is a young woman in good health. The CDR3 nucleotides read TGTGCCAGCAGTTTTGTCATGTGGGGCAGCAAGGGCGAGCAGTACTTC. Protein sequence: CASSFVMWGSKGEQYF.